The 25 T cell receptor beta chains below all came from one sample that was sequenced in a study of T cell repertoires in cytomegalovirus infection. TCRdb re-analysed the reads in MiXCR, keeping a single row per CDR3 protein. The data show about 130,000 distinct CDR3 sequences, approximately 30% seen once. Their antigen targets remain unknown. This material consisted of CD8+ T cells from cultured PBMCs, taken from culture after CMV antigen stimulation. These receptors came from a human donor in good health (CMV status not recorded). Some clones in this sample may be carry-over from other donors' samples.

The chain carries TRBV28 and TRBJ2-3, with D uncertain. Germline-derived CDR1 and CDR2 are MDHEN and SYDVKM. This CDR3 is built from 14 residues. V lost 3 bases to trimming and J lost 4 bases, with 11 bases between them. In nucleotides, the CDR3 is TGTGCCAGCAGTTTTGATATGCCCGCAGATACGCAGTATTTT. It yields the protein CASSFDMPADTQYF. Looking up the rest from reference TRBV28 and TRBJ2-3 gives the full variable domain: DVKVTQSSRYLVKRTGEKVFLECVQDMDHENMFWYRQDPGLGLRLIYFSYDVKMKEKGDIPEGYSVSREKKERFSLILESASTNQTSMYLCASSFDMPADTQYFGPGTRLTVL.

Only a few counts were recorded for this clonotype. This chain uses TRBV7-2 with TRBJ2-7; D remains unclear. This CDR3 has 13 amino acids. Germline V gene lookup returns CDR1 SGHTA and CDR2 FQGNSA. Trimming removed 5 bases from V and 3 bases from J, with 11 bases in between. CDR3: CASSGTVFYEQYF. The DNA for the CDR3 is TGTGCCAGCAGCGGTACAGTTTTCTACGAGCAGTACTTC.

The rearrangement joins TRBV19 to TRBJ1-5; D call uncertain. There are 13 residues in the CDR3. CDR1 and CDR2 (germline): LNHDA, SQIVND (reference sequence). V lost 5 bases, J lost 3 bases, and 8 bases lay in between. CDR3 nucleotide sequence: TGTGCCAGTAGTCCGGGAGCCAATCAGCCCCAGCATTTT. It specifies CASSPGANQPQHF.

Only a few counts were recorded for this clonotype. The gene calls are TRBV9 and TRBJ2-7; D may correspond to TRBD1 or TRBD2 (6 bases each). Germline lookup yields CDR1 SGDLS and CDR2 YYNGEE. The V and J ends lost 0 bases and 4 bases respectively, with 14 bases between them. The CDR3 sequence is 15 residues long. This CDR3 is CASSVGAGGIYEQYF. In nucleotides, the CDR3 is TGTGCCAGCAGCGTAGGAGCCGGGGGCATTTACGAGCAGTACTTC.

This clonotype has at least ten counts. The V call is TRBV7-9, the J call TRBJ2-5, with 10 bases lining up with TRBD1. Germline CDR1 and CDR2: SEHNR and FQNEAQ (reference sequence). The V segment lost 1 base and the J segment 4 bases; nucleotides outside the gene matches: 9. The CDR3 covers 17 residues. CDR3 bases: TGTGCCAGCAGCTTAGAGGGGACAGGGGCGAGAGGAGAGACCCAGTACTTC. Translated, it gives CASSLEGTGARGETQYF.

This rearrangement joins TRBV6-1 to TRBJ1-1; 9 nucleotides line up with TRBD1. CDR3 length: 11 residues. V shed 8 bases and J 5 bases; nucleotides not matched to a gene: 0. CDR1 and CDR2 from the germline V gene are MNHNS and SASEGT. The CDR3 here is CASDRGTEAFF. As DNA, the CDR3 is TGTGCCAGCGACAGGGGGACTGAAGCTTTCTTT.

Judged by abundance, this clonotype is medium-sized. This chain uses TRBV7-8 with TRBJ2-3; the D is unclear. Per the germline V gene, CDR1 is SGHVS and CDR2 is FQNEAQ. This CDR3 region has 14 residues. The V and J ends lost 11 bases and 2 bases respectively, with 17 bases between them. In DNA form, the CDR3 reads TGTGCCTCCGCTGGCCCGGATCACACAGATACGCAGTATTTT. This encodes CASAGPDHTDTQYF.

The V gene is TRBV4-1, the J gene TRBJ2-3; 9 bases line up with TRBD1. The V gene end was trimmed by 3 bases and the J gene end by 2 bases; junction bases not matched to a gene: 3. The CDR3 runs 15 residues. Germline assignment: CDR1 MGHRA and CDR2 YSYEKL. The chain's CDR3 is CASSQGTGSTDTQYF. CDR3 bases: TGCGCCAGCAGCCAGGGGACAGGGTCCACAGATACGCAGTATTTT.

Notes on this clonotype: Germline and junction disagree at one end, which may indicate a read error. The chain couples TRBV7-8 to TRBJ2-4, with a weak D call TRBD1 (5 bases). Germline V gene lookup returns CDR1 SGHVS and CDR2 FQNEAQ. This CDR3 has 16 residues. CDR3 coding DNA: TGTGCCAGCAGCTTATACCCAGGGCCCGCCAACAACATTCAGTACTTC. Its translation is CASSLYPGPANNIQYF.

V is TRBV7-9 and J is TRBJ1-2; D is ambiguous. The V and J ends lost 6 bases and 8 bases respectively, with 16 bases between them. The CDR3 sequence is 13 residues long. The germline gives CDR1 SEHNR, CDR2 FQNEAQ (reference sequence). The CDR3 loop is CASSPGLPPGYTF. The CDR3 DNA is TGTGCCAGCAGTCCGGGCCTCCCGCCCGGCTACACCTTC.

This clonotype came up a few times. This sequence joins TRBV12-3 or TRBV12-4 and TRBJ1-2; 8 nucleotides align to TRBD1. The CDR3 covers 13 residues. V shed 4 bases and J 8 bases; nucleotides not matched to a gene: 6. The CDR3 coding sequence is TGTGCCAGCAGTTATGGACAGGGCAGCGGCTACACCTTC. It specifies CASSYGQGSGYTF.

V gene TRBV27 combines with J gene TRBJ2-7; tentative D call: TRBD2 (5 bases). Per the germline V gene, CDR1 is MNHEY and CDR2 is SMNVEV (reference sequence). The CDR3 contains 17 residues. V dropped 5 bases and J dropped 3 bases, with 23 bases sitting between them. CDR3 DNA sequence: TGTGCCAGCAGTCCCGACCCCCAATCGGACTGGATCTACGAGCAGTACTTC. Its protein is CASSPDPQSDWIYEQYF.

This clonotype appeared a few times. CDR3 in DNA: TGCGCCAGCAGCCAGGACAGGGGGGTACCCTACGAGCAGTACTTC. It codes for CASSQDRGVPYEQYF. The V call is TRBV5-1, the J call TRBJ2-7; the match to TRBD1 covers 10 bases. The CDR3 totals 15 residues. Germline-derived CDR1 and CDR2 are SGHRS and YFSETQ. The J segment lost 2 bases and the V segment lost 4 bases, leaving 6 bases of the junction unmatched. The complete variable domain, with remaining parts taken from reference TRBV5-1 and TRBJ2-7, reads KAGVTQTPRYLIKTRGQQVTLSCSPISGHRSVSWYQQTPGQGLQFLFEYFSETQRNKGNFPGRFSGRQFSNSRSEMNVSTLELGDSALYLCASSQDRGVPYEQYFGPGTRLTVT.

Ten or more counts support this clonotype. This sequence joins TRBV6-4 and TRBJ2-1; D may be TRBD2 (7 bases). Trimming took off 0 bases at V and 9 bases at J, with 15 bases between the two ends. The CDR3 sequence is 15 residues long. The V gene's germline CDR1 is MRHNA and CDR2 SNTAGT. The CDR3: CASSDSAGAHGEQFF. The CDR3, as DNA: TGTGCCAGCAGTGACTCTGCGGGGGCCCACGGTGAGCAGTTCTTC.

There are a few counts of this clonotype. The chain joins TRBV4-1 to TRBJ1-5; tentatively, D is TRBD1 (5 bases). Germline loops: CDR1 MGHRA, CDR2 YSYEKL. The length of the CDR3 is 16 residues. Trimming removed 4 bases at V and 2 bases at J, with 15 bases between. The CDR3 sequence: CASSPNEWGGNQPQHF. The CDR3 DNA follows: TGCGCCAGCAGCCCCAACGAATGGGGGGGCAATCAGCCCCAGCATTTT.

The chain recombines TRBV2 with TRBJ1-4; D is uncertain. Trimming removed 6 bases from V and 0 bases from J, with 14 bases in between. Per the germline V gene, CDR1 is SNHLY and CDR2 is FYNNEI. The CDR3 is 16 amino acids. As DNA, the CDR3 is TGTGCCAGCAGGGAGACAACTGGGACAACTAATGAAAAACTGTTTTTT. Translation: CASRETTGTTNEKLFF.

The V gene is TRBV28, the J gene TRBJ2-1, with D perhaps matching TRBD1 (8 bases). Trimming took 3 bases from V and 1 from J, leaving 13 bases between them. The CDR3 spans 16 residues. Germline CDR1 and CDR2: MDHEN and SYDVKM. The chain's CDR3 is CASSFLQGGSYNEQFF. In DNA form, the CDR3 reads TGTGCCAGCAGTTTCCTACAGGGGGGGTCCTACAATGAGCAGTTCTTC.

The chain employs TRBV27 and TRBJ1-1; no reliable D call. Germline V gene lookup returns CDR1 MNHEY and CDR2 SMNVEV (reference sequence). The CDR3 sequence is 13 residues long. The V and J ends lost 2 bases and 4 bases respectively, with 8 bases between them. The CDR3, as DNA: TGTGCCAGCAGTTTACGGTGGGGCACTGAAGCTTTCTTT. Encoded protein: CASSLRWGTEAFF.

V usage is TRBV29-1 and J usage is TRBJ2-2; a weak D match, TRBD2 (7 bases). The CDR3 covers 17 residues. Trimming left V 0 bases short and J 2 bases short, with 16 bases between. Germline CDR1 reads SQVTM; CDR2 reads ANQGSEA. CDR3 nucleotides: TGCAGCGTTGAAGATCTGGGGGGGGCCCCAAACACCGGGGAGCTGTTTTTT. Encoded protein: CSVEDLGGAPNTGELFF.

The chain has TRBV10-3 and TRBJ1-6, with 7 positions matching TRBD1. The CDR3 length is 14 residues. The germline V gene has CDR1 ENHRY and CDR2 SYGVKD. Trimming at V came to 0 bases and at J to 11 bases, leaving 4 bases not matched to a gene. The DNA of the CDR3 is TGTGCCATCAGTGAGTCCCAGGGGGGTCCACCCCTCCACTTT. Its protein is CAISESQGGPPLHF.

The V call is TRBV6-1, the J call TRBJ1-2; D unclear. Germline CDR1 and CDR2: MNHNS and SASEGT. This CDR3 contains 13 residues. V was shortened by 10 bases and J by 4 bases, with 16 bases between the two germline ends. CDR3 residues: CATLDISAYGYTF. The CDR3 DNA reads TGTGCCACCCTCGACATATCTGCCTATGGCTACACCTTC.

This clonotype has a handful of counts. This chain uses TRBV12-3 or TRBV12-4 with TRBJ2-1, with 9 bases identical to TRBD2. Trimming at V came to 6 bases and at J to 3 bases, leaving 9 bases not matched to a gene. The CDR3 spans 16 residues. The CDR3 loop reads CASSLGGGGGYNEQFF. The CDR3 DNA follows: TGTGCCAGCAGCCTCGGGGGCGGGGGGGGCTACAATGAGCAGTTCTTC.

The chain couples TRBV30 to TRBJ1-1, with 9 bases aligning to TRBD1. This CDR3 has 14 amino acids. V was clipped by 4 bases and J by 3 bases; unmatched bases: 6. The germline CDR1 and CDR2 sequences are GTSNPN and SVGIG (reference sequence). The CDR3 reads CAWTTGGMDTEAFF. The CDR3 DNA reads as TGTGCCTGGACGACAGGGGGAATGGACACTGAAGCTTTCTTT.

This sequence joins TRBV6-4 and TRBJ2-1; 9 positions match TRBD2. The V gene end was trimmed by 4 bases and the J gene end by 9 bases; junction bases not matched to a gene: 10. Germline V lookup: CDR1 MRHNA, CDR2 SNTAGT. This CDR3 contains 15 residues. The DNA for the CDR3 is TGTGCCAGCAGTGTTATGGCGGGGGGGCCCAGTGAGCAGTTCTTC. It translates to CASSVMAGGPSEQFF.

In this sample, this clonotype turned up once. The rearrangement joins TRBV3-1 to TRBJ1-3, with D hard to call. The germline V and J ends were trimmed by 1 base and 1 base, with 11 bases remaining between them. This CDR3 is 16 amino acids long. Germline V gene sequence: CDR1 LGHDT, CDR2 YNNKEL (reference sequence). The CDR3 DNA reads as TGTGCCAGCAGCCAAGCATTATACGGATCTGGAAACACCATATATTTT. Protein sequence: CASSQALYGSGNTIYF.